These T cell receptor beta chains were read from a single sample in a study of CD8 T cells in ankylosing spondylitis. TCRdb re-analysed the 5' RACE reads in MiXCR, keeping a single row per CDR3 protein. This sample carries 230,000 or so distinct CDR3 sequences, roughly 25% of them seen once, and the ten largest clones take roughly 0.67%. Sequencing was performed on blood, either unsorted or a sorted T cell fraction (not recorded which). The receptors here all came from a male donor with ankylosing spondylitis or in good health (not recorded which). Both conserved end residues are part of each CDR3. The order of the fields is V gene, D gene, CDR3 protein. A D gene is named only where the DNA matches it firmly.

v_gene: TRBV29-1
d_gene: -
CDR3aa: CSVAGTTTDTQYF

v_gene: TRBV5-1
d_gene: -
CDR3aa: CASSLRTDNNEQFF

v_gene: TRBV10-3
d_gene: TRBD1
CDR3aa: CAIKGQGQGHQETQYF

v_gene: TRBV29-1
d_gene: -
CDR3aa: CSVEKVSSPDTQYF

v_gene: TRBV6-1
d_gene: TRBD2
CDR3aa: CASIGGWAETQYF

v_gene: TRBV20-1
d_gene: TRBD1
CDR3aa: CSASTGRNQPQHF

v_gene: TRBV29-1
d_gene: TRBD1
CDR3aa: CSVAEDRGTEAFF

v_gene: TRBV7-2
d_gene: -
CDR3aa: CASTHPRTASTDTQYF

v_gene: TRBV19
d_gene: -
CDR3aa: CASSIGGGEQYF

v_gene: TRBV6-1
d_gene: TRBD1
CDR3aa: CASRMTGAGNNEQFF

v_gene: TRBV20-1
d_gene: -
CDR3aa: CSAKGEGGVGNTIYF

v_gene: TRBV3-1
d_gene: TRBD1
CDR3aa: CASKRQGSETQYF

v_gene: TRBV24-1
d_gene: -
CDR3aa: CATSDLGDREQFF

v_gene: TRBV12-3/TRBV12-4
d_gene: TRBD2
CDR3aa: CASSLVAGGSRDNEQFF

v_gene: TRBV6-5
d_gene: -
CDR3aa: CASSYSEGGGEQYF

v_gene: TRBV12-3/TRBV12-4
d_gene: -
CDR3aa: CASSLLGAQPQHF

v_gene: TRBV24-1
d_gene: TRBD1
CDR3aa: CATGWTGGGKNSYEQYF

v_gene: TRBV29-1
d_gene: TRBD2
CDR3aa: CSAGGGASTDTQYF

v_gene: TRBV5-5
d_gene: -
CDR3aa: CASSGFTMRTDTQYF

v_gene: TRBV20-1
d_gene: TRBD2
CDR3aa: CSARAAGLAGLTDTQYF

v_gene: TRBV7-9
d_gene: TRBD1
CDR3aa: CASSQRTGSSYEQYF

v_gene: TRBV20-1
d_gene: -
CDR3aa: CSAPAWQGPIRETQYF

v_gene: TRBV7-4
d_gene: -
CDR3aa: CASSCTYNEQFF

v_gene: TRBV10-3
d_gene: TRBD2
CDR3aa: CAIAAGGYNEQFF

v_gene: TRBV27
d_gene: -
CDR3aa: CASSPSRGGETQYF

v_gene: TRBV12-3/TRBV12-4
d_gene: TRBD1
CDR3aa: CASSLIRTGSEPQHF

v_gene: TRBV4-2
d_gene: -
CDR3aa: CASSQAHGQGSNYGYTF

v_gene: TRBV18
d_gene: -
CDR3aa: CASSPSDPGRNSPLHF

v_gene: TRBV7-6
d_gene: -
CDR3aa: CASSPAGLRGSYEQYF

v_gene: TRBV20-1
d_gene: TRBD1
CDR3aa: CSASDRVRNTGELFF

v_gene: TRBV15
d_gene: TRBD1
CDR3aa: CATSRGSGTGLYEQYF

v_gene: TRBV24-1
d_gene: -
CDR3aa: CATSAGSEAFF

v_gene: TRBV4-1
d_gene: TRBD1
CDR3aa: CASSQRQGNGNSPLHF

v_gene: TRBV20-1
d_gene: -
CDR3aa: CSARDRTRGLNTEAFF

v_gene: TRBV5-1
d_gene: -
CDR3aa: CASSPWISGGEQYF

v_gene: TRBV30
d_gene: -
CDR3aa: CAWSYPGNNEQFF

v_gene: TRBV2
d_gene: -
CDR3aa: CAHSVSGANVLTF

v_gene: TRBV5-1
d_gene: TRBD2
CDR3aa: CASSSGGLGETQYF

v_gene: TRBV20-1
d_gene: -
CDR3aa: CSAPGNTGELFF

v_gene: TRBV20-1
d_gene: -
CDR3aa: CSATDSSWETQYF

v_gene: TRBV20-1
d_gene: TRBD1
CDR3aa: CSASQSGQGGGEQYF

v_gene: TRBV29-1
d_gene: TRBD1
CDR3aa: CSAGTGNNNEQFF

v_gene: TRBV7-9
d_gene: -
CDR3aa: CASSLSSAGGETQYF

v_gene: TRBV12-3/TRBV12-4
d_gene: -
CDR3aa: CASSLAQGTEAFF

v_gene: TRBV20-1
d_gene: TRBD1
CDR3aa: CSARDWGDRGRGMTEAFF

v_gene: TRBV3-1
d_gene: -
CDR3aa: CASEGYSETQYF

v_gene: TRBV12-3/TRBV12-4
d_gene: TRBD2
CDR3aa: CASSARTSGARGDTQYF

v_gene: TRBV20-1
d_gene: -
CDR3aa: CSALDRPNQPQHF

v_gene: TRBV20-1
d_gene: -
CDR3aa: CSATAHSNQPQHF

v_gene: TRBV12-3/TRBV12-4
d_gene: TRBD1
CDR3aa: CASSSIGTEETQYF

v_gene: TRBV6-1
d_gene: -
CDR3aa: CASSRDVFSYNSPLHF

v_gene: TRBV6-4
d_gene: -
CDR3aa: CASSAQVNTEAFF